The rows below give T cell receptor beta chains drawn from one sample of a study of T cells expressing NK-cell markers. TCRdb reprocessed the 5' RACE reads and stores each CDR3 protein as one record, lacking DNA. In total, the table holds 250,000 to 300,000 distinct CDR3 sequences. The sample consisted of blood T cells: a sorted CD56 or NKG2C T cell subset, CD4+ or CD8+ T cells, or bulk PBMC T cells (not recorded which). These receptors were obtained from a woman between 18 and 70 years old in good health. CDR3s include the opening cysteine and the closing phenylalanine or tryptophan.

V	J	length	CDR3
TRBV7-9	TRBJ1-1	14	CASSKNQRNTEAFF
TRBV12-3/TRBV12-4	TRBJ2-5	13	CASSFAGEETQYF
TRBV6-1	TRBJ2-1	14	CASSSPQGYNEQFF
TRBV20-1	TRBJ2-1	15	CSAPVGGASYNEQFF
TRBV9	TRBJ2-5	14	CASSGRQHQETQYF
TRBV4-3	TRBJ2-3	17	CASSQVVSGSLTDTQYF
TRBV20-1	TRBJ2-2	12	CSARVDGWELFF
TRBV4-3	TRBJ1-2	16	CASSQEPPGAGYGYTF
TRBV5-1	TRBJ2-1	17	CASSLHGSERSYNEQFF
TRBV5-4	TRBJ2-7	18	CASSATAGGRASSYEQYF
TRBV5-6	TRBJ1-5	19	CASSFGWFTRLKTNQPQHF
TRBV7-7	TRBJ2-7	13	CASSPTRNYEQYF
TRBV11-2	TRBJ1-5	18	CASSFLKGGESGNQPQHF
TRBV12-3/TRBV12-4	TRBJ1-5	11	CASSSNQPQHF